Each of the 18 T cell receptor beta chains below was sequenced from the same sample in a study of cytomegalovirus exposure and HLA in healthy donors (dated by TCRdb to 2015 to 2018). Library creation used the immunoSEQ multiplex PCR assay. Here the immuneACCESS table is served through TCRdb, limited to in-frame sequences with V and J called. Missing clones are a known gap in these copies; in checked studies unresolved V genes cover under half, and the rest lacks a known reason. This sample lists 200,000 to 250,000 clones; roughly 85% were detected once. The top ten clonotypes cover 4.5% to 6% of the sample. Material for sequencing was PBMCs. The receptors originated from a woman in her late teens or twenties in good health and CMV-seronegative.

The gene calls are TRBV19 and TRBJ1-5; D remains ambiguous. V was trimmed by 3 bases and J by 3 bases, leaving 9 bases between them. The CDR3 length is 14 residues. CDR1 LNHDA and CDR2 SQIVND come from the germline V gene (reference sequence). The CDR3 loop is CASSMTGSNQPQHF. CDR3 bases: TGTGCCAGTAGTATGACGGGGTCCAATCAGCCCCAGCATTTT.

The genes are TRBV28 and TRBJ1-5; D unclear. The CDR3 length is 14 residues. V shed 10 bases and J shed 0 bases, with 13 bases lying between them. Per the germline V gene, CDR1 is MDHEN and CDR2 is SYDVKM. CDR3 protein: CATRAEYSNQPQHF. The CDR3, as DNA: TGTGCCACCCGCGCAGAATATAGCAATCAGCCCCAGCATTTT.

This chain links TRBV2 with TRBJ1-2; D not certain. The CDR3 covers 12 residues. Trimming cost V 7 bases and J 4 bases, with 10 bases left between them. CDR1 is SNHLY and CDR2 is FYNNEI in the germline V gene. The CDR3 DNA reads TGTGCCAGCACTACTCTCTCCTATGGCTACACCTTC. Translating gives CASTTLSYGYTF.

CDR3 DNA sequence: TGTGCCAGCTCACCAATCGCGGACAGCACCTACGAGCAGTACTTC. Translated: CASSPIADSTYEQYF. This chain links TRBV18 with TRBJ2-7; D may be TRBD1 (6 bases). The CDR3 has 15 residues. Germline values: CDR1 KGHSH, CDR2 LQKENI. V lost 2 bases, J lost 2 bases, and 13 bases lay in between.

This chain uses TRBV30 with TRBJ1-2, with no clear D. V lost 5 bases and J lost 5, with 12 bases in between. Germline lookup yields CDR1 GTSNPN and CDR2 SVGIG (reference sequence). The CDR3 has 12 residues. CDR3 in DNA: TGTGCCTGGGACACCCGGCGATATGGCTACACCTTC. Encoded protein: CAWDTRRYGYTF.

The V call is TRBV5-1, the J call TRBJ1-4, with D tentatively TRBD1 (5 bases). CDR3 length: 15 amino acids. Germline V lookup: CDR1 SGHRS, CDR2 YFSETQ. V was cut by 4 bases and J by 6 bases, with 16 bases left in between. CDR3: CASSTSGGRYEKLFF. The CDR3 region has the DNA TGCGCCAGCAGCACCTCGGGGGGTCGTTATGAAAAACTGTTTTTT.

This clone was observed a single time. The V gene is TRBV25-1, the J gene TRBJ2-1; 7 bases match TRBD2. The germline gives CDR1 MGHDK, CDR2 SYGVNS. V lost 8 bases to trimming and J lost 1 base; unmatched junction nucleotides: 8. The CDR3 has 15 residues. In DNA form, the CDR3 reads TGTGCCAGCTTCGAGGGCGGGGGTTCCTACAATGAGCAGTTCTTC. Translating it yields CASFEGGGSYNEQFF.

The genes are TRBV9 and TRBJ2-7; 8 positions match TRBD2. This CDR3 has 18 residues. The J segment lost 5 bases and the V segment lost 4 bases, leaving 20 bases of the junction unmatched. Looked up from germline, CDR1 is SGDLS and CDR2 is YYNGEE. CDR3 in amino acids: CASSPIQGGGQGVDEQYF. The CDR3 DNA is TGTGCCAGCAGCCCAATCCAAGGCGGGGGGCAGGGTGTCGACGAGCAGTACTTC.

A single count supports this clone. The V gene is TRBV5-1, the J gene TRBJ1-4; 9 positions match TRBD1. The V segment lost 4 bases and the J segment 8 bases; nucleotides outside the gene matches: 6. CDR1 and CDR2 from the germline V gene are SGHRS and YFSETQ. This CDR3 spans 14 amino acids. The CDR3 region has the DNA TGCGCCAGCAGCCTCGGACAGGGGAAAGAAAAACTGTTTTTT. Translation: CASSLGQGKEKLFF. Supplemented by reference TRBV5-1 and TRBJ1-4, the full variable domain reads KAGVTQTPRYLIKTRGQQVTLSCSPISGHRSVSWYQQTPGQGLQFLFEYFSETQRNKGNFPGRFSGRQFSNSRSEMNVSTLELGDSALYLCASSLGQGKEKLFFGSGTQLSVL.

The chain is built from TRBV28 and TRBJ1-2, with D possibly being TRBD1 (6 bases). The V gene lost 2 bases and the J gene lost 6 bases, with 16 bases spanning the gap. Germline V lookup: CDR1 MDHEN, CDR2 SYDVKM. There are 15 residues in the CDR3. The CDR3 nucleotides read TGTGCCAGCAGTTTAGGGCAGGGGAGGACGGATGGCTACACCTTC. Protein product: CASSLGQGRTDGYTF.

This chain uses TRBV2 with TRBJ2-1; D is ambiguous. CDR1 is SNHLY and CDR2 is FYNNEI in the germline V gene. This CDR3 comprises 12 residues. Trimming pared 4 bases from V and 12 bases from J, leaving 13 bases between. CDR3 amino acids: CASSGSWGLQFF. In DNA, the CDR3 is TGTGCCAGCAGTGGGAGTTGGGGTTTGCAGTTCTTC. Using reference TRBV2 and TRBJ2-1 for the parts outside the CDR3, the full variable domain is EPEVTQTPSHQVTQMGQEVILRCVPISNHLYFYWYRQILGQKVEFLVSFYNNEISEKSEIFDDQFSVERPDGSNFTLKIRSTKLEDSAMYFCASSGSWGLQFFGPGTRLTVL.

This chain uses TRBV25-1 with TRBJ1-3, with a tentative D call TRBD1 (6 bases). CDR1 is MGHDK, CDR2 SYGVNS, per germline. The CDR3 loop spans 16 amino acids. The V end was cut by 2 bases, the J end by 0 bases, with 11 bases between. Here the CDR3 DNA reads TGTGCCAGCAGTGAACAGGGGATTGCCTCTGGAAACACCATATATTTT. As protein: CASSEQGIASGNTIYF. Together with reference TRBV25-1 and TRBJ1-3, the CDR3 gives the full variable domain: EADIYQTPRYLVIGTGKKITLECSQTMGHDKMYWYQQDPGMELHLIHYSYGVNSTEKGDLSSESTVSRIRTEHFPLTLESARPSHTSQYLCASSEQGIASGNTIYFGEGSWLTVV.

The V and J genes are TRBV30 and TRBJ2-6, with D hard to call. Trimming pared 0 bases from V and 0 bases from J, leaving 3 bases between. This CDR3 has 14 amino acids. The germline gives CDR1 GTSNPN, CDR2 SVGIG (reference sequence). The CDR3, as DNA: TGTGCCTGGAGTGTGGGCTCTGGGGCCAACGTCCTGACTTTC. It translates to CAWSVGSGANVLTF.

The chain uses TRBV5-4 and TRBJ2-5; 11 bases fit TRBD2. V lost 3 bases and J lost 5; bases outside the gene matches: 15. In germline, CDR1 is SGHNT, CDR2 YYREEE (reference sequence). This CDR3 is 18 amino acids long. CDR3 in amino acids: CASSSRSYLAGGPETQYF. The CDR3 DNA reads TGTGCCAGCAGCTCCCGGTCCTATCTAGCGGGGGGCCCTGAGACCCAGTACTTC.

This clone has only a few counts. The V call is TRBV4-1, the J call TRBJ1-1; D might be TRBD1 (6 bases). V was trimmed by 4 bases and J by 3 bases, leaving 18 bases between them. This CDR3 is 16 amino acids long. The germline CDR1 and CDR2 sequences are MGHRA and YSYEKL. The CDR3 loop reads CASSLAGARTDTEAFF. The CDR3 DNA is TGCGCCAGCAGCCTCGCCGGGGCGCGGACAGACACTGAAGCTTTCTTT.

In DNA form, the CDR3 reads TGCGCCAGCAGCCCTTATCCCGACAGGGTTTCCGGGGAGCTGTTTTTT. It encodes CASSPYPDRVSGELFF. This chain connects TRBV5-1 to TRBJ2-2; 7 positions agree with TRBD1. The J segment lost 6 bases and the V segment lost 4 bases, leaving 12 bases of the junction unmatched. The CDR3 has 16 amino acids. Germline values: CDR1 SGHRS, CDR2 YFSETQ.

The V gene is TRBV5-4, the J gene TRBJ2-5, with D possibly TRBD2 on 6 matching bases. CDR3 length: 14 residues. Per the germline V gene, CDR1 is SGHNT and CDR2 is YYREEE (reference sequence). The V end was cut by 2 bases, the J end by 0 bases, with 8 bases between. The DNA of the CDR3 is TGTGCCAGCAGCTTACTAGCAGACCAAGAGACCCAGTACTTC. This encodes CASSLLADQETQYF.

The chain is built from TRBV28 and TRBJ1-4; 8 positions match TRBD1. V dropped 4 bases and J dropped 8; count of bases not matched to a gene: 9. Per the germline V gene, CDR1 is MDHEN and CDR2 is SYDVKM. The CDR3 has 15 amino acids. The CDR3 DNA follows: TGTGCCAGCAGTTCGTTACAGGGGGGAGGGGAAAAACTGTTTTTT. This translates into CASSSLQGGGEKLFF. Variable domain in full (rest from reference TRBV28 and TRBJ1-4): DVKVTQSSRYLVKRTGEKVFLECVQDMDHENMFWYRQDPGLGLRLIYFSYDVKMKEKGDIPEGYSVSREKKERFSLILESASTNQTSMYLCASSSLQGGGEKLFFGSGTQLSVL.